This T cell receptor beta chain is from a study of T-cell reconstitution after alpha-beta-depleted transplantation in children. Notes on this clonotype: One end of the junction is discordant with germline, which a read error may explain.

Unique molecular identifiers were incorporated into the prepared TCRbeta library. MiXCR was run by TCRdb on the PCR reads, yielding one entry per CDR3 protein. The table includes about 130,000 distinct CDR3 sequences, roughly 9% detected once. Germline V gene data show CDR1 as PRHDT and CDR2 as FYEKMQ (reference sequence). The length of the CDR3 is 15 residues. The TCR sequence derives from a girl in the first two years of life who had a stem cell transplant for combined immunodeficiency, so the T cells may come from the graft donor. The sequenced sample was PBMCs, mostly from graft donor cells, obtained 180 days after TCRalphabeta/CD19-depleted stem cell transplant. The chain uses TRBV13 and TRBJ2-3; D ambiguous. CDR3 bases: TGTGTCAGCAGCCCGCCGGGCTATAGCACAGATACGCAGTATTTT. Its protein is CVSSPPGYSTDTQYF.